The 7 T cell receptor beta chains listed next were all sequenced from one sample in a study of shared clonotypes between healthy human individuals. Naive-designated CD8 cells lacked CD45RO, were positively enriched for CCR7, and omitted terminally differentiated effector memory CD45RA+ cells. Clones were read by immunoSEQ multiplex PCR, and TCRdb kept only the in-frame ones, dropping some. The sample consists of almost 700,000 clones, about 90% of them appearing once. Sample: naive CD8+ T cells sorted from blood. The receptors here all came from a man under 40 in good health.

This chain links TRBV29-1 with TRBJ2-3; 8 bases are shared with TRBD1. The ends lost 7 bases at V and 3 bases at J; junction bases unmatched: 6. Looked up from germline, CDR1 is SQVTM and CDR2 is ANQGSEA. The CDR3 extends over 13 amino acids. The CDR3 sequence is CSASGQVTDTQYF. CDR3 sequence (DNA): TGCAGCGCATCGGGACAGGTAACAGATACGCAGTATTTT.

This rearrangement joins TRBV5-1 to TRBJ2-1, with 7 bases aligning to TRBD1. The V and J ends lost 2 bases and 7 bases, in that order; junction bases with no gene match: 9. Germline CDR1 and CDR2: SGHRS and YFSETQ. The CDR3 runs to 15 residues. CDR3 amino acids: CASSLGTAPLNEQFF. As DNA, the CDR3 is TGCGCCAGCAGCTTAGGGACAGCTCCGCTTAATGAGCAGTTCTTC.

The rearrangement links TRBV27 to TRBJ2-5, with a possible D match to TRBD2 (5 bases). Between the trimmed V and J ends, which lost 1 base and 4 bases, there was a span of 7 bases. CDR3 size: 13 residues. Per the germline V gene, CDR1 is MNHEY and CDR2 is SMNVEV (reference sequence). This chain's CDR3 is CASSLFGRETQYF. CDR3 DNA: TGTGCCAGCAGTTTATTTGGGAGAGAGACCCAGTACTTC.

The CDR3 coding sequence is TGCGCCAGCAGTGAGTCGGTCTCTAGACAGGGGGCCAGGGAGACCCAGTACTTC. As protein: CASSESVSRQGARETQYF. The V and J genes are TRBV10-1 and TRBJ2-5; the match to TRBD1 covers 10 bases. Germline V gene sequence: CDR1 WNHNN, CDR2 SYGVQD (reference sequence). With V trimmed by 0 bases and J by 5 bases, 12 bases remained unmatched. The CDR3 is 18 residues long.

The chain joins TRBV7-9 to TRBJ2-7, with TRBD2 matching 8 bases. The CDR3 length is 16 residues. Germline values: CDR1 SEHNR, CDR2 FQNEAQ (reference sequence). Trimming removed 6 bases from V and 1 base from J; junction bases left unmatched: 11. The CDR3 region has the DNA TGTGCCAGCAGACCTGGGGGCGGGAGGACTTCCTACGAGCAGTACTTC. It specifies CASRPGGGRTSYEQYF.

The CDR3: CASSLSSGPTGAYDEQYF. CDR3 nucleotides: TGTGCCAGCAGTTTATCCTCGGGACCTACGGGAGCATACGACGAGCAGTACTTC. V and J are TRBV27 and TRBJ2-7, with a possible D match to TRBD2 (6 bases). The CDR3 loop spans 18 amino acids. The V and J ends lost 0 bases and 5 bases respectively, with 23 bases between them. Per the germline V gene, CDR1 is MNHEY and CDR2 is SMNVEV (reference sequence).

The rearrangement joins TRBV25-1 to TRBJ1-4; D not resolved. V was trimmed by 4 bases and J by 8 bases, leaving 14 bases between them. Germline loops: CDR1 MGHDK, CDR2 SYGVNS. There are 14 residues in the CDR3. The CDR3 nucleotides are TGTGCCAGCAGTGCCGAGGGTTATCGCGAAAAACTGTTTTTT. Its translation is CASSAEGYREKLFF.